What follows are 27 T cell receptor beta chains derived from one specimen sequenced in a study of blood T cells in healthy people across ages. Combining a sample-barcoded 5' primer with a J-beta primer mix, a second PCR ran for roughly 7 to 12 cycles. One entry per CDR3 protein, called by TCRdb with MiXCR from the 5' RACE reads. The sample shows some 1.8 million distinct CDR3 sequences, about two fifths of them seen only once. Sequences were obtained from blood. The receptor set was obtained from a human donor in good health.

This clonotype was counted between two and nine times. This chain joins TRBV29-1 and TRBJ1-1, with D possibly being TRBD1 (6 bases). CDR3 length: 12 residues. Germline V gene lookup returns CDR1 SQVTM and CDR2 ANQGSEA. V shed 7 bases and J shed 1 base, with 10 bases lying between them. The CDR3 spells CSGSTGNTEAFF. In DNA, the CDR3 is TGCAGCGGTTCGACAGGGAACACTGAAGCTTTCTTT.

This clonotype was observed a few times. The CDR3 sequence: CASSPLRGSGYTF. The CDR3, as DNA: TGTGCCAGCAGCCCTCTCAGGGGAAGCGGCTACACCTTC. This chain uses TRBV4-2 with TRBJ1-2; the D gene is possibly TRBD1 (6 bases). The germline V gene has CDR1 LGHNA and CDR2 YNFKEQ. Trimming shortened V by 4 bases and J by 8 bases, and 14 bases separated the two germline ends. This CDR3 has 13 amino acids.

The chain recombines TRBV10-3 with TRBJ1-2; 7 bases line up with TRBD1. The CDR3 is 13 residues long. After removal of 6 bases from V and 3 bases from J, the junction contained 4 bases not matched to a gene. The germline V gene has CDR1 ENHRY and CDR2 SYGVKD. The CDR3 coding sequence is TGTGCCATCAGGTCAACAGGGGACTATGGCTACACCTTC. Its protein is CAIRSTGDYGYTF.

This clonotype was counted only a few times. This CDR3 reads CASRDRDRREQYF. CDR3 coding DNA: TGTGCCAGCCGGGACAGGGACCGTCGCGAGCAGTACTTC. The chain joins TRBV6-5 to TRBJ2-7; 9 bases map to TRBD1. This CDR3 region has 13 residues. Germline-derived CDR1 and CDR2 are MNHEY and SVGAGI. The V segment lost 8 bases and the J segment 6 bases; nucleotides outside the gene matches: 8.

With respect to this clonotype: Just one base apart from a much larger clone, this may be a read error. The chain uses TRBV6-5 and TRBJ2-7; D is ambiguous. Trimming removed 0 bases at V and 5 bases at J, with 14 bases between. Germline V gene lookup returns CDR1 MNHEY and CDR2 SVGAGI. CDR3 length: 15 residues. CDR3 in DNA: TGTGCCAGCAGTTACTCGACCACAGTCGCGAACGAGCAGTACTTC. It is translated as CASSYSTTVANEQYF.

This chain uses TRBV27 with TRBJ2-7; TRBD2 might be the D (5 bases). The CDR3 has 14 residues. Per the germline V gene, CDR1 is MNHEY and CDR2 is SMNVEV (reference sequence). Trimming cost V 0 bases and J 5 bases, with 11 bases left between them. As DNA, the CDR3 is TGTGCCAGCAGTTTATCATCGGGGTCAGACGAGCAGTACTTC. As protein: CASSLSSGSDEQYF.

This clonotype was seen more than once but under ten times. This rearrangement joins TRBV6-2 or TRBV6-3 to TRBJ2-1, with 8 bases identical to TRBD2. Germline V gene lookup returns CDR1 MNHEY and CDR2 SVGEGT. V lost 4 bases, J lost 5 bases, and 4 bases stayed unmatched. The CDR3 runs to 14 residues. The CDR3 loop is CASSLRGGDNEQFF. Here the CDR3 DNA reads TGTGCCAGCAGTTTACGGGGGGGCGACAATGAGCAGTTCTTC.

This clonotype was observed a few times. This CDR3 is CASSVLAGESWEQYF. Written as DNA, the CDR3 is TGTGCCAGCAGCGTACTAGCGGGGGAAAGTTGGGAGCAGTACTTC. J is TRBJ2-5 and V is TRBV9, with 10 positions matching TRBD2. Germline CDR1 and CDR2: SGDLS and YYNGEE. This CDR3 comprises 15 residues. After removal of 1 base from V and 11 bases from J, the junction contained 11 bases not matched to a gene.

This chain uses TRBV3-1 with TRBJ2-7, with 9 bases fitting TRBD2. Germline V lookup: CDR1 LGHDT, CDR2 YNNKEL (reference sequence). There are 13 residues in the CDR3. After removal of 8 bases from V and 3 bases from J, the junction contained 5 bases not matched to a gene. The CDR3 reads CASQRGAFYEQYF. CDR3 bases: TGTGCCAGCCAGCGGGGGGCTTTCTACGAGCAGTACTTC.

With respect to this clonotype: A read error may produce the germline difference seen at one junction end. In nucleotides, the CDR3 is TGCGCCAGCAGCCAAGGCGGAAACTATGACTACACCTTC. It is translated as CASSQGGNYDYTF. The chain combines TRBV4-1 with TRBJ1-2; D gene uncertain. The CDR3 has 13 amino acids. Germline V gene data show CDR1 as MGHRA and CDR2 as YSYEKL.

V is TRBV3-1 and J is TRBJ1-2; 7 bases are shared with TRBD1. J gave up 12 bases and V 3 bases, and 7 bases lay outside the gene matches. Germline V gene lookup returns CDR1 LGHDT and CDR2 YNNKEL (reference sequence). The CDR3 is made up of 12 amino acids. CDR3 nucleotides: TGTGCCAGCAGCCACAGGGGGTCGGGCAACACCTTC. This encodes CASSHRGSGNTF.

Remarks on this clonotype: One junction end disagrees with the germline gene, perhaps due to a read error. V is TRBV4-3 and J is TRBJ2-2; D uncertain. CDR1 is LGHNA and CDR2 is YSLEER in the germline V gene. The CDR3 consists of 17 residues. The CDR3 coding sequence is TGCGCCAGCAGCCAAGAAAGATTAAATCCGAGCACCGAGGAGCTGTTTTTT. Protein sequence: CASSQERLNPSTEELFF.

This chain connects TRBV12-3 or TRBV12-4 to TRBJ2-1, with 11 bases that match TRBD2. The CDR3 covers 15 residues. V shed 4 bases, J shed 6 bases, and the junction held 5 bases outside the gene matches. The CDR3 loop is CASSSFSGGGNEQFF. In DNA, the CDR3 is TGTGCCAGCAGTTCCTTTAGCGGGGGGGGCAATGAGCAGTTCTTC.

The chain employs TRBV10-3 and TRBJ1-2; D ambiguous. V was trimmed by 3 bases and J by 0 bases, leaving 11 bases between them. Germline loops: CDR1 ENHRY, CDR2 SYGVKD. The CDR3 has 15 amino acids. The CDR3 here is CAISDSAGSNYGYTF. CDR3 in DNA: TGTGCCATCAGTGATTCCGCCGGCTCTAACTATGGCTACACCTTC.

Ten or more counts support this clonotype. The genes are TRBV6-5 and TRBJ1-5, with 7 bases identical to TRBD1. From germline, CDR1 is MNHEY and CDR2 SVGAGI. J lost 3 bases, V lost 7 bases, and 12 bases had no gene match. The CDR3 consists of 16 residues. CDR3 coding DNA: TGTGCCAGCAACTTGGACAGGCCCCATTTCAATCAGCCCCAGCATTTT. Translated: CASNLDRPHFNQPQHF.

This clonotype turned up a few times. The chain employs TRBV6-2 or TRBV6-3 and TRBJ2-7, with 7 positions matching TRBD2. Germline lookup yields CDR1 MNHEY and CDR2 SVGEGT. The CDR3 sequence is 17 residues long. Trimming cost V 2 bases and J 0 bases; bases outside gene matches: 10. CDR3 region: CASSYDRSGRASYEQYF. The CDR3 DNA follows: TGTGCCAGCAGTTACGATCGGTCGGGGAGGGCCTCCTACGAGCAGTACTTC.

V and J are TRBV5-1 and TRBJ2-1; the match to TRBD2 covers 9 bases. Germline values: CDR1 SGHRS, CDR2 YFSETQ. V was pared by 3 bases and J by 8 bases, with 15 bases of the junction left unmatched. This CDR3 has 17 residues. The CDR3 protein is CASSSGGSRGGRYEQFF. CDR3 sequence (DNA): TGCGCCAGCAGCTCGGGCGGTTCGCGGGGGGGCCGTTATGAGCAGTTCTTC.

The V and J genes are TRBV7-9 and TRBJ2-1, with D tentatively TRBD2 (6 bases). The CDR3 sequence is 16 residues long. The germline CDR1 and CDR2 sequences are SEHNR and FQNEAQ (reference sequence). The V end was cut by 5 bases, the J end by 4 bases, with 18 bases between. In DNA form, the CDR3 reads TGTGCCAGCAGCCCACCTAACTCAGGGAGGTACAATGAGCAGTTCTTC. Translating it yields CASSPPNSGRYNEQFF.

Only a few counts were recorded for this clonotype. The rearrangement joins TRBV28 to TRBJ1-2; D call uncertain. The CDR3 extends over 13 amino acids. CDR1 and CDR2 (germline): MDHEN, SYDVKM. Trimming cost V 5 bases and J 3 bases, with 10 bases left between them. The CDR3 is CASSLPTDYGYTF. The CDR3 DNA follows: TGTGCCAGCAGTCTCCCCACGGACTATGGCTACACCTTC.

This chain uses TRBV12-3 or TRBV12-4 with TRBJ2-5, with D maybe TRBD1 (6 bases). V dropped 1 base and J dropped 1 base, with 10 bases sitting between them. The CDR3 totals 15 residues. The CDR3 bases are TGTGCCAGCAGTTTAGACGGACAGCGCCAAGAGACCCAGTACTTC. Encoded protein: CASSLDGQRQETQYF.

This chain joins TRBV7-2 and TRBJ2-7; the D gene is possibly TRBD1 (6 bases). This CDR3 region has 18 residues. Trimming stripped 1 base from V and 2 bases from J, with 21 bases between. Germline CDR1 SGHTA, CDR2 FQGNSA. This CDR3 reads CASSLGLLGAGVTYEQYF. In DNA, the CDR3 is TGTGCCAGCAGCTTAGGCCTTCTCGGGGCAGGGGTCACCTACGAGCAGTACTTC.

This chain connects TRBV6-6 to TRBJ1-5, with a tentative D call TRBD1 (6 bases). Germline V CDR1 and CDR2: MNHNY, SVGAGI (reference sequence). The CDR3 extends over 14 amino acids. The V end was cut by 2 bases, the J end by 3 bases, with 8 bases between. This CDR3 reads CASSYGQFNQPQHF. The CDR3 DNA sequence: TGTGCCAGCAGTTACGGACAGTTCAATCAGCCCCAGCATTTT.

This chain connects TRBV7-2 to TRBJ2-7; D gene ambiguous. Germline CDR1 and CDR2: SGHTA and FQGNSA. The CDR3 runs 17 residues. V gave up 2 bases and J gave up 0 bases, with 17 bases separating them. The CDR3 sequence is CASSLWGRLTISYEQYF. Here the CDR3 DNA reads TGTGCCAGCAGCTTATGGGGTAGGCTTACAATCTCCTACGAGCAGTACTTC.

There are a few counts of this clonotype. The V gene is TRBV7-2, the J gene TRBJ2-3; TRBD2 agrees at 8 bases. Germline values: CDR1 SGHTA, CDR2 FQGNSA. The CDR3 is made up of 15 amino acids. V lost 7 bases and J lost 4; bases outside the gene matches: 10. In DNA, the CDR3 is TGTGCCAGCACCCCACAGGGACTAGTCGCAGATACGCAGTATTTT. Protein: CASTPQGLVADTQYF.

This clonotype was recorded only once. The genes are TRBV20-1 and TRBJ1-1; TRBD1 is a possible D gene (6 bases). V lost 2 bases, J lost 6 bases, and 10 bases lay in between. Germline CDR1 reads DFQATT; CDR2 reads SNEGSKA (reference sequence). CDR3 length: 12 amino acids. The CDR3 loop reads CSARPDRSEAFF. The CDR3 bases are TGCAGTGCTAGACCCGACAGGTCTGAAGCTTTCTTT.

V and J are TRBV7-2 and TRBJ1-2, with unresolved D. CDR1 is SGHTA and CDR2 is FQGNSA in the germline V gene. The CDR3 consists of 12 residues. V dropped 8 bases and J dropped 3 bases, with 10 bases sitting between them. In nucleotides, the CDR3 is TGTGCCAGCGGCCTGGGGTACTATGGCTACACCTTC. The encoded protein is CASGLGYYGYTF.

The V gene is TRBV20-1, the J gene TRBJ1-6; possibly TRBD1 for D (5 bases). Germline lookup yields CDR1 DFQATT and CDR2 SNEGSKA (reference sequence). V lost 0 bases and J 4 bases, leaving 7 bases between the germline ends. The CDR3 length is 14 residues. The DNA for the CDR3 is TGCAGTGCTAGAGATACAGGTTATAATTCACCCCTCCACTTT. This sequence encodes CSARDTGYNSPLHF.